A single sample gave rise to the 21 T cell receptor beta chains below, sequenced in a study of identical twins. A single record per CDR3 protein comes from TCRdb applying MiXCR to the 5' RACE reads. In the table there are about 810,000 distinct CDR3 sequences, 9% to 15% of which are singletons. The sample was also linked to a second study, of yellow fever vaccine responses in identical twins.

The sequenced sample consisted of PBMCs. The receptors come from a woman under 30 in good health.

This clonotype was seen more than once but under ten times. The chain joins TRBV29-1 to TRBJ2-1, with a possible D match to TRBD2 (5 bases). V lost 3 bases, J lost 2 bases, and 17 bases lay in between. CDR1 is SQVTM and CDR2 is ANQGSEA in the germline V gene. The CDR3 covers 16 residues. CDR3 protein: CSVEGDFGGAYNEQFF. CDR3 nucleotide sequence: TGCAGCGTTGAGGGAGACTTTGGCGGAGCCTACAATGAGCAGTTCTTC.

This chain links TRBV6-2 or TRBV6-3 with TRBJ2-5; 8 bases align to TRBD1. The junction had 8 bases not matched to a gene; V was cut back by 10 bases and J by 4 bases. This CDR3 has 13 residues. Germline V lookup: CDR1 MNHEY, CDR2 SVGEGT. CDR3 protein: CATKGQAGETQYF. In nucleotides, the CDR3 is TGTGCCACTAAGGGACAGGCCGGAGAGACCCAGTACTTC.

The rearrangement joins TRBV7-7 to TRBJ2-1; TRBD1 agrees at 7 bases. Germline CDR1 and CDR2: SSHAT and FNYEAQ (reference sequence). V lost 5 bases and J lost 6; bases outside the gene matches: 4. The CDR3 has 13 amino acids. The CDR3 is CASSRTGLNEQFF. The CDR3 DNA reads as TGTGCCAGCAGCCGGACAGGTCTCAATGAGCAGTTCTTC.

Comments on this clonotype: Germline and junction disagree at one end, which may indicate a read error. CDR3 protein: CASCLEQFYGYTF. The CDR3, as DNA: TGTGCCAGCTGCTTGGAACAGTTCTATGGCTACACCTTC. This chain connects TRBV5-6 to TRBJ1-2; D not resolved. Germline V gene lookup returns CDR1 SGHDT and CDR2 YYEEEE. The CDR3 is made up of 13 amino acids.

This clonotype showed up many times. The chain employs TRBV4-2 and TRBJ2-1; the match to TRBD2 covers 11 bases. The V segment lost 0 bases and the J segment 3 bases; nucleotides outside the gene matches: 1. This CDR3 has 16 amino acids. CDR1 and CDR2 (germline): LGHNA, YNFKEQ. The CDR3 reads CASSQDSGGGYNEQFF. The CDR3 bases are TGTGCCAGCAGCCAAGATAGCGGGGGGGGCTACAATGAGCAGTTCTTC.

Ten or more counts support this clonotype. J is TRBJ1-1 and V is TRBV10-3, with a tentative D call TRBD1 (5 bases). V shed 10 bases and J shed 6 bases, with 9 bases lying between them. Germline CDR1 ENHRY, CDR2 SYGVKD. The CDR3 spans 10 residues. In nucleotides, the CDR3 is TGTGCCACCGGGGACTCTGAAGCTTTCTTT. It encodes CATGDSEAFF.

The chain couples TRBV4-2 to TRBJ2-6; a weak D match, TRBD1 (7 bases). Trimming shortened V by 0 bases and J by 2 bases, and 17 bases separated the two germline ends. The length of the CDR3 is 19 residues. Germline V lookup: CDR1 LGHNA, CDR2 YNFKEQ. CDR3 sequence reads: CASSQDRVRGEAGANVLTF. CDR3 sequence (DNA): TGTGCCAGCAGCCAAGATCGTGTCAGGGGGGAGGCTGGGGCCAACGTCCTGACTTTC.

The chain employs TRBV21-1 and TRBJ2-6; TRBD2, the table's D call, was not compared with the DNA. TRBV21-1 counts as a pseudogene. This CDR3 is built from 17 residues. In nucleotides, the CDR3 is TGTGCCAGCAGCAAGGGCCTGAACGGCCCTGGGGCCAACGTCCTGACTTTC. Translated: CASSKGLNGPGANVLTF.

This chain joins TRBV15 and TRBJ2-4; 11 nucleotides align to TRBD2. The germline V gene encodes CDR1 LNHNV and CDR2 YYDKDF (reference sequence). The length of the CDR3 is 16 residues. Trimming took 1 base from V and 9 from J; bases not matched to a gene: 8. The CDR3 reads CATSRVLAGGRSIQYF. CDR3 coding DNA: TGTGCCACCAGCAGAGTTTTAGCGGGAGGGCGGAGCATTCAGTACTTC. Complete variable domain (other parts from reference TRBV15 and TRBJ2-4): DAMVIQNPRYQVTQFGKPVTLSCSQTLNHNVMYWYQQKSSQAPKLLFHYYDKDFNNEADTPDNFQSRRPNTSFCFLDIRSPGLGDTAMYLCATSRVLAGGRSIQYFGAGTRLSVL.

The chain recombines TRBV10-1 with TRBJ2-2, with D perhaps matching TRBD1 or TRBD2 (5 bases each). This CDR3 spans 13 amino acids. Germline V gene data show CDR1 as WNHNN and CDR2 as SYGVQD (reference sequence). Trimming took off 6 bases at V and 6 bases at J, with 11 bases between the two ends. In nucleotides, the CDR3 is TGCGCCAGCAGGGGACCAGGGCCCGGGGAGCTGTTTTTT. This translates into CASRGPGPGELFF.

The gene calls are TRBV5-1 and TRBJ2-1, with 9 bases identical to TRBD2. The CDR3 is made up of 15 amino acids. The germline V gene encodes CDR1 SGHRS and CDR2 YFSETQ. Trimming cost V 3 bases and J 7 bases; bases outside gene matches: 8. CDR3 nucleotide sequence: TGCGCCAGCAGCTCTAGCGGGGAGTCGTTGAATGAGCAGTTCTTC. It specifies CASSSSGESLNEQFF.

The chain has TRBV29-1 and TRBJ2-2; 8 nucleotides line up with TRBD1. The CDR3 length is 15 residues. After removal of 6 bases from V and 5 bases from J, the junction contained 11 bases not matched to a gene. Germline V gene lookup returns CDR1 SQVTM and CDR2 ANQGSEA. Written as DNA, the CDR3 is TGCAGCGTGCCAGGGGGCCCAGTGTCAACCGGGGAGCTGTTTTTT. Protein: CSVPGGPVSTGELFF.

This clonotype has just a few counts. This chain links TRBV4-1 with TRBJ2-7; 7 positions agree with TRBD2. Germline V gene sequence: CDR1 MGHRA, CDR2 YSYEKL. V lost 1 base and J lost 3; bases outside the gene matches: 6. CDR3 length: 15 residues. CDR3 residues: CASSQVGAGSYEQYF. The CDR3 DNA is TGCGCCAGCAGCCAAGTAGGAGCGGGGAGCTACGAGCAGTACTTC.

J is TRBJ2-3 and V is TRBV20-1; 10 bases map to TRBD1. The CDR3 has 14 residues. Trimming at V came to 2 bases and at J to 4 bases, leaving 3 bases not matched to a gene. Looked up from germline, CDR1 is DFQATT and CDR2 is SNEGSKA (reference sequence). The CDR3 DNA is TGCAGTGCTAGATGGGGACAGGGGCCAGATACGCAGTATTTT. Protein product: CSARWGQGPDTQYF.

This chain joins TRBV24-1 and TRBJ2-2, with D possibly matching TRBD2 (6 bases). V lost 4 bases and J 5 bases, leaving 13 bases between the germline ends. The CDR3 sequence is 15 residues long. Germline values: CDR1 KGHDR, CDR2 SFDVKD. The CDR3 coding sequence is TGTGCCACCAGTGAACTCGGCGGGGAAACCGGGGAGCTGTTTTTT. This translates into CATSELGGETGELFF.

V is TRBV20-1 and J is TRBJ2-7, with 9 bases lining up with TRBD1. This CDR3 region has 13 residues. CDR1 and CDR2 (germline): DFQATT, SNEGSKA (reference sequence). V lost 5 bases to trimming and J lost 2 bases; unmatched junction nucleotides: 4. In DNA, the CDR3 is TGCAGTGCTCCCGGGACAGGGCCCTACGAGCAGTACTTC. This gives the protein CSAPGTGPYEQYF.

V and J are TRBV20-1 and TRBJ2-7, with TRBD2 matching 7 bases. Germline CDR1 is DFQATT and CDR2 is SNEGSKA (reference sequence). The CDR3 runs 15 residues. V shed 2 bases and J 3 bases; nucleotides not matched to a gene: 10. The chain's CDR3 is CSARLSLRGDYEQYF. For the CDR3, the DNA is TGCAGTGCTAGACTTTCCTTACGGGGGGACTACGAGCAGTACTTC.

This clonotype has only a few counts. This chain uses TRBV3-1 with TRBJ2-1; the D gene is possibly TRBD2 (6 bases). Germline V gene lookup returns CDR1 LGHDT and CDR2 YNNKEL (reference sequence). Trimming took 3 bases from V and 8 from J, leaving 17 bases between them. This CDR3 is built from 15 residues. The CDR3: CASSHPPGSTDEQFF. The CDR3 DNA is TGTGCCAGCAGCCACCCCCCCGGGAGTACCGATGAGCAGTTCTTC.

In this sample, this clonotype turned up a few times. The chain joins TRBV5-5 to TRBJ2-5, with D perhaps assigned TRBD1 or TRBD2 (6 bases each). CDR1 is SGHKS and CDR2 is YYEKEE in the germline V gene (reference sequence). The V gene lost 0 bases and the J gene lost 3 bases, with 12 bases spanning the gap. This CDR3 region has 15 residues. CDR3 DNA sequence: TGTGCCAGCAGCTTGGTGGGGGGCGAAGAAGAGACCCAGTACTTC. Its translation: CASSLVGGEEETQYF.

This clonotype was observed a handful of times. This chain connects TRBV12-3 or TRBV12-4 to TRBJ2-1, with unresolved D. The CDR3 length is 16 residues. V was shortened by 3 bases and J by 4 bases, with 16 bases between the two germline ends. CDR3 DNA: TGTGCCAGCAGTTTTAGGCGACCTTCCTATTACAATGAGCAGTTCTTC. Translating gives CASSFRRPSYYNEQFF.

The rearrangement links TRBV12-5 to TRBJ2-5; D uncertain. The CDR3 totals 14 residues. Trimming pared 1 base from V and 5 bases from J, leaving 11 bases between. In germline, CDR1 is LGHNT, CDR2 FRNRAP. For the CDR3, the DNA is TGTGCTAGTGGTTTGGAAGTGGGGTCGGAGACCCAGTACTTC. Its protein product is CASGLEVGSETQYF.